These 18 T cell receptor beta chains were all obtained from the same sample, sequenced in a study of blood T cell repertoires in COVID-19. Here immunoSEQ multiplex PCR was the method, and the copy in TCRdb shows in-frame clones only, minus some. The table records 150,000 to 200,000 clones, roughly 84% of them present only once. Sequenced material: PBMCs or T cells enriched from blood (not recorded which). The receptors stem from a woman in her sixties or seventies who had recovered from COVID-19.

V is TRBV6-5 and J is TRBJ1-2; TRBD1 matches at 9 bases. The CDR3 covers 16 residues. V trimming: 0 bases; J trimming: 7 bases; junction bases outside the gene matches: 9. Per the germline V gene, CDR1 is MNHEY and CDR2 is SVGAGI. This chain's CDR3 is CASSYSVRQGVAGYTF. CDR3 DNA sequence: TGTGCCAGCAGTTACTCAGTAAGACAGGGGGTCGCTGGCTACACCTTC.

CDR3 in amino acids: CAISADRSRGNTIYF. The CDR3 DNA is TGTGCCATCAGTGCAGACAGAAGCCGTGGAAACACCATATATTTT. The J gene is TRBJ1-3, the V gene TRBV10-3; D may be TRBD1 (5 bases). V lost 4 bases, J lost 3 bases, and 13 bases lay in between. There are 15 residues in the CDR3. The V gene's germline CDR1 is ENHRY and CDR2 SYGVKD.

This clone was detected once. The V gene is TRBV6-5, the J gene TRBJ2-5, with TRBD1 identical over 7 bases. The ends lost 7 bases at V and 0 bases at J; junction bases unmatched: 8. The CDR3 covers 15 residues. Germline CDR1 reads MNHEY; CDR2 reads SVGAGI. CDR3 DNA sequence: TGTGCCAGCAAAAAGACAGGGTCGGACCAAGAGACCCAGTACTTC. Translation: CASKKTGSDQETQYF.

CDR3 residues: CASSPGLNTEAFF. In DNA form, the CDR3 reads TGTGCCAGCAGTCCGGGGTTGAACACTGAAGCTTTCTTT. This sequence joins TRBV12-3 or TRBV12-4 and TRBJ1-1; no clear D gene. V was shortened by 5 bases and J by 0 bases, with 7 bases between the two germline ends. The CDR3 is 13 amino acids.

CDR3 amino acids: CASRNPGGSNQPQHF. CDR3 coding DNA: TGTGCCAGCAGGAACCCCGGGGGAAGCAATCAGCCCCAGCATTTT. This chain links TRBV28 with TRBJ1-5, with a weak D call TRBD1 (5 bases). The CDR3 is made up of 15 amino acids. Trimming left V 6 bases short and J 1 base short, with 13 bases between. CDR1 and CDR2 (germline): MDHEN, SYDVKM.

The gene calls are TRBV5-1 and TRBJ1-2; 8 nucleotides match TRBD1. Per germline, CDR1 SGHRS and CDR2 YFSETQ. There are 17 residues in the CDR3. Trimming took 4 bases from V and 0 from J; bases not matched to a gene: 11. CDR3 sequence reads: CASSPLQGASSNYGYTF. The CDR3, as DNA: TGCGCCAGCAGCCCGCTCCAGGGGGCAAGCTCTAACTATGGCTACACCTTC.

The rearrangement links TRBV18 to TRBJ2-3; TRBD2 matches at 11 bases. V was clipped by 3 bases and J by 2 bases; unmatched bases: 4. This CDR3 contains 16 residues. Germline V CDR1 and CDR2: KGHSH, LQKENI. This CDR3 is CASSPRLAGNTDTQYF. CDR3 sequence (DNA): TGTGCCAGCTCACCTCGACTAGCGGGGAACACAGATACGCAGTATTTT.

The V gene is TRBV28, the J gene TRBJ2-7; 10 bases are a match to TRBD1. With V trimmed by 7 bases and J by 3 bases, 12 bases remained unmatched. The CDR3 extends over 16 amino acids. Germline CDR1 reads MDHEN; CDR2 reads SYDVKM. CDR3 sequence: CASTGPFGQGDYEQYF. The CDR3 DNA reads TGTGCCAGCACCGGCCCTTTTGGACAGGGGGACTACGAGCAGTACTTC.

CDR3 bases: TGTGCCAGCAGCCCTAACTCGGGGGCACTAGCGGGGAAAAACTACGAGCAGTACTTC. This sequence encodes CASSPNSGALAGKNYEQYF. This chain joins TRBV6-2 or TRBV6-3 and TRBJ2-7, with TRBD2 identical over 10 bases. The CDR3 totals 19 residues. J lost 3 bases, V lost 6 bases, and 20 bases had no gene match. Germline V gene lookup returns CDR1 MNHEY and CDR2 SVGEGT.

The chain carries TRBV19 and TRBJ2-7; tentatively, D is TRBD1 (6 bases). This CDR3 has 14 residues. The germline gives CDR1 LNHDA, CDR2 SQIVND (reference sequence). The V end lost 5 bases, the J end lost 1 base, and 12 bases lay between the germline ends. The CDR3 protein is CASSVNRESYEQYF. The CDR3 nucleotides read TGTGCCAGTAGTGTAAACAGGGAGTCCTACGAGCAGTACTTC.

The chain has TRBV7-7 and TRBJ1-6; unclear D gene. The germline CDR1 and CDR2 sequences are SSHAT and FNYEAQ (reference sequence). CDR3 length equals 15 residues. The CDR3 region is CARTWRRRHTSPLHF. CDR3 in DNA: TGTGCTAGGACTTGGCGGAGGAGACATACTTCACCCCTCCACTTT.

The V and J genes are TRBV5-1 and TRBJ2-2; D is uncertain. Germline CDR1 reads SGHRS; CDR2 reads YFSETQ. The CDR3 spans 14 residues. V lost 4 bases and J lost 3, with 10 bases in between. CDR3 bases: TGCGCCAGCAGCCAACAACCCGACACCGGGGAGCTGTTTTTT. Translating it yields CASSQQPDTGELFF.

The V call is TRBV2, the J call TRBJ2-5; a weak D match, TRBD2 (5 bases). The CDR3 sequence is 15 residues long. V lost 4 bases, J lost 5 bases, and 17 bases lay in between. Germline V gene lookup returns CDR1 SNHLY and CDR2 FYNNEI. The CDR3 coding sequence is TGTGCCAGCAGTGTGTGGCAGGCCTCGGGGGAGACCCAGTACTTC. Its protein is CASSVWQASGETQYF.

This chain uses TRBV9 with TRBJ1-1; the D is unclear. Germline CDR1 and CDR2: SGDLS and YYNGEE. Trimming left V 1 base short and J 5 bases short, with 9 bases between. The CDR3 length is 13 residues. CDR3 bases: TGTGCCAGCAGCGTACACTCGGGTACTGAAGCTTTCTTT. Translating gives CASSVHSGTEAFF.

The V call is TRBV11-2, the J call TRBJ2-7, with TRBD2 matching over 13 bases. The V segment lost 2 bases and the J segment 0 bases; nucleotides outside the gene matches: 7. Germline V gene data show CDR1 as SGHAT and CDR2 as FQNNGV. This CDR3 comprises 18 residues. The DNA of the CDR3 is TGTGCCAGCAGCTTAAGCACTAGCGGGAGGGTAAGCTCCTACGAGCAGTACTTC. This codes for CASSLSTSGRVSSYEQYF.

This sequence joins TRBV27 and TRBJ1-1; 9 bases align to TRBD1. V lost 6 bases and J lost 5; bases outside the gene matches: 13. This CDR3 has 16 amino acids. Germline CDR1 is MNHEY and CDR2 is SMNVEV (reference sequence). The CDR3 spells CASSKQPGQGLTEAFF. The CDR3 region has the DNA TGTGCCAGCAGCAAACAACCGGGACAGGGTTTGACTGAAGCTTTCTTT.

The chain combines TRBV7-2 with TRBJ2-7, with D perhaps matching TRBD1 (5 bases). The CDR3 loop spans 13 amino acids. Trimming shortened V by 4 bases and J by 3 bases, and 10 bases separated the two germline ends. CDR1 and CDR2 from the germline V gene are SGHTA and FQGNSA. The CDR3 here is CASSSGPGYEQYF. The CDR3 coding sequence is TGTGCCAGCAGCTCAGGGCCGGGCTACGAGCAGTACTTC. Drawing the rest from reference TRBV7-2 and TRBJ2-7, the complete variable domain is GAGVSQSPSNKVTEKGKDVELRCDPISGHTALYWYRQSLGQGLEFLIYFQGNSAPDKSGLPSDRFSAERTGGSVSTLTIQRTQQEDSAVYLCASSSGPGYEQYFGPGTRLTVT.

The chain employs TRBV24-1 and TRBJ2-5; the D gene is possibly TRBD1 (8 bases). This CDR3 is built from 15 residues. Trimming pared 3 bases from V and 4 bases from J, leaving 14 bases between. Germline V gives CDR1 KGHDR, CDR2 SFDVKD. The CDR3 DNA reads as TGTGCCACCAGTGATCCGACAGGGGAGGGAGAGACCCAGTACTTC. This gives the protein CATSDPTGEGETQYF.